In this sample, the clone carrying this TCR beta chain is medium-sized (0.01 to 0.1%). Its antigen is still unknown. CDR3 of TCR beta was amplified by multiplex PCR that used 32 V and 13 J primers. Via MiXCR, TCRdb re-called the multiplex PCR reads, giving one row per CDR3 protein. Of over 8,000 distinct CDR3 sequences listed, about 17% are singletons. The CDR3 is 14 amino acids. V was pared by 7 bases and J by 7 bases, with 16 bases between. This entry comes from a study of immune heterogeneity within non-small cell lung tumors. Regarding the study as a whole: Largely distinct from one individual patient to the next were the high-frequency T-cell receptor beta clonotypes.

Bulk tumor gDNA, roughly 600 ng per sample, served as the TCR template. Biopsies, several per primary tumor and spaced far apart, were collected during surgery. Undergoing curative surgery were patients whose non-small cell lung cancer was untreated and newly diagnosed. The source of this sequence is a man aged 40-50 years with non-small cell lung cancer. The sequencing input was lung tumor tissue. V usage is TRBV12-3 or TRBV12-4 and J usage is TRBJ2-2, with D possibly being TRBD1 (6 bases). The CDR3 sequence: CASNGAGVLGELFF. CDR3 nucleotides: TGTGCCAGCAATGGGGCAGGGGTCCTCGGGGAGCTGTTTTTT.